Listed here are 16 T cell receptor beta chains from one sample, sequenced in a study of blood T cell repertoires in COVID-19. This table comes from immunoSEQ multiplex PCR, and its TCRdb copy is limited to in-frame clones, with some not included. Of some 100,000 clones detected, around 87% appear once; the ten largest clones hold around 10%. Sequencing was carried out using peripheral blood. These receptor sequences come from a woman under 40 with acute or convalescent COVID-19.

This chain links TRBV11-3 with TRBJ2-2; 12 positions match TRBD1. The CDR3 runs 16 residues. Germline CDR1 is SGHNT and CDR2 is YENEEA. J was trimmed by 6 bases and V by 5 bases; bases with no gene match: 7. Written as DNA, the CDR3 is TGTGCCAGCAGCCGAAGGGACAGGGGGCTTTCCGGGGAGCTGTTTTTT. This translates into CASSRRDRGLSGELFF.

V gene TRBV4-2 combines with J gene TRBJ2-3; 9 nucleotides match TRBD1. The V segment lost 1 base and the J segment 5 bases; nucleotides outside the gene matches: 7. The CDR3 is 16 residues long. CDR1 is LGHNA, CDR2 YNFKEQ, per germline. CDR3: CASSQAGTGIEDTQYF. The CDR3 coding sequence is TGTGCCAGCAGCCAAGCCGGGACAGGGATAGAAGATACGCAGTATTTT.

The J gene is TRBJ1-2, the V gene TRBV10-3, with TRBD1 matching over 9 bases. Per the germline V gene, CDR1 is ENHRY and CDR2 is SYGVKD. The CDR3 has 14 residues. Unmatched junction bases numbered 4, after V lost 3 bases and J lost 5 bases. The CDR3 sequence: CAISDSDRGYGYTF. The CDR3 DNA follows: TGTGCCATCAGTGATTCAGACAGGGGGTATGGCTACACCTTC.

The table lists this clone with a count of one. This chain uses TRBV6-5 with TRBJ2-6; D possibly corresponds to TRBD1 (5 bases). Germline lookup yields CDR1 MNHEY and CDR2 SVGAGI. Trimming left V 2 bases short and J 2 bases short, with 7 bases between. CDR3 length: 15 residues. This chain's CDR3 is CASSYLRAGANVLTF. CDR3 sequence (DNA): TGTGCCAGCAGTTACCTCAGGGCTGGGGCCAACGTCCTGACTTTC.

DNA of the CDR3: TGCGCCAGCAGCTTGGAGGGACTCCAAAACAATGAGCAGTTCTTC. Protein sequence: CASSLEGLQNNEQFF. The chain carries TRBV5-1 and TRBJ2-1; D may be TRBD2 (6 bases). V was shortened by 0 bases and J by 5 bases, with 12 bases between the two germline ends. The CDR3 extends over 15 amino acids. CDR1 SGHRS and CDR2 YFSETQ come from the germline V gene.

The gene calls are TRBV11-3 and TRBJ2-3, with D possibly matching TRBD1 (5 bases). Per germline, CDR1 SGHNT and CDR2 YENEEA. The CDR3 runs 15 residues. Trimming removed 6 bases from V and 6 bases from J, with 19 bases in between. The CDR3 bases are TGTGCCAGCAGTCATAGGACACAGTTAAGGGATACGCAGTATTTT. Amino acid sequence: CASSHRTQLRDTQYF.

The chain joins TRBV7-9 to TRBJ2-7, with D possibly matching TRBD1 (5 bases). Germline V gene sequence: CDR1 SEHNR, CDR2 FQNEAQ (reference sequence). Trimming cost V 5 bases and J 5 bases, with 13 bases left between them. This CDR3 has 13 amino acids. The CDR3 DNA reads TGTGCCAGCAGCCCTCTGGGGCCCCACGAGCAGTACTTC. Translation: CASSPLGPHEQYF.

The J gene is TRBJ2-3, the V gene TRBV27; a weak D match, TRBD1 (6 bases). This CDR3 has 16 residues. Germline V CDR1 and CDR2: MNHEY, SMNVEV (reference sequence). Between the trimmed V and J ends, which lost 9 bases and 0 bases, there was a span of 19 bases. The CDR3 bases are TGTGCCAGTTCCTACAGGGAAATGAGTAGCACAGATACGCAGTATTTT. Encoded protein: CASSYREMSSTDTQYF.

This clone was seen a single time. The V and J genes are TRBV6-2 or TRBV6-3 and TRBJ1-1, with D unresolved. The ends were cut back, 6 bases at V and 2 bases at J, with 10 bases in the middle. Germline-derived CDR1 and CDR2 are MNHEY and SVGEGT. This CDR3 contains 13 residues. The CDR3 DNA reads TGTGCCAGCAGCCGTGGGCCCAACACTGAAGCTTTCTTT. The encoded protein is CASSRGPNTEAFF.

V gene TRBV23-1 combines with J gene TRBJ2-2, with a possible D match to TRBD1 (6 bases). TRBV23-1 is reported as an ORF; its role is uncertain. With 1 base removed from V and 6 bases from J, the gap between germline ends came to 18 bases. The CDR3 spans 17 residues. This CDR3 reads CASSQFDQGHPAGELFF. DNA of the CDR3: TGCGCCAGCAGTCAATTCGACCAGGGACACCCGGCCGGGGAGCTGTTTTTT.

The chain is built from TRBV7-2 and TRBJ1-5; D unresolved. V lost 2 bases to trimming and J lost 2 bases, with 13 bases between them. The CDR3 extends over 16 amino acids. The V gene's germline CDR1 is SGHTA and CDR2 FQGNSA. The CDR3 DNA is TGTGCCAGCAGCTTATACGGGTTAAGTGGCAATCAGCCCCAGCATTTT. Translated, it gives CASSLYGLSGNQPQHF.

The chain uses TRBV13 and TRBJ1-2, with TRBD1 as a possible D gene (5 bases). Germline CDR1 PRHDT, CDR2 FYEKMQ (reference sequence). CDR3 size: 14 residues. Trimming removed 0 bases from V and 5 bases from J, with 10 bases in between. This chain's CDR3 is CASSLGRVKYGYTF. CDR3 sequence (DNA): TGTGCCAGCAGCTTAGGCAGGGTGAAATATGGCTACACCTTC.

V and J are TRBV19 and TRBJ2-1; 14 bases map to TRBD2. V dropped 5 bases and J dropped 10; count of bases not matched to a gene: 7. Germline V gene data show CDR1 as LNHDA and CDR2 as SQIVND (reference sequence). The CDR3 is made up of 15 amino acids. CDR3 nucleotide sequence: TGTGCCAGTAGTTGGGGACTAGCGGGGGCCGTGGAGCAGTTCTTC. It yields the protein CASSWGLAGAVEQFF.

V is TRBV30 and J is TRBJ1-1, with D possibly being TRBD1 (6 bases). Trimming removed 0 bases at V and 1 base at J, with 9 bases between. This CDR3 contains 14 residues. Germline values: CDR1 GTSNPN, CDR2 SVGIG (reference sequence). The CDR3 reads CAWSVPDRNTEAFF. The DNA of the CDR3 is TGTGCCTGGAGTGTTCCGGACAGGAACACTGAAGCTTTCTTT. The variable domain in full, completed from reference TRBV30 and TRBJ1-1, reads SQTIHQWPATLVQPVGSPLSLECTVEGTSNPNLYWYRQAAGRGLQLLFYSVGIGQISSEVPQNLSASRPQDRQFILSSKKLLLSDSGFYLCAWSVPDRNTEAFFGQGTRLTVV.

The chain recombines TRBV27 with TRBJ2-1, with TRBD2 as a possible D gene (5 bases). There are 17 residues in the CDR3. CDR1 and CDR2 from the germline V gene are MNHEY and SMNVEV (reference sequence). Between the trimmed V and J ends, which lost 1 base and 0 bases, there was a span of 13 bases. The CDR3: CASSLFGSAGSYNEQFF. In nucleotides, the CDR3 is TGTGCCAGCAGTTTATTTGGCAGCGCGGGCTCCTACAATGAGCAGTTCTTC.

The chain recombines TRBV16 with TRBJ2-1, with 8 bases fitting TRBD1. The CDR3 runs to 15 residues. CDR1 is KGHSY, CDR2 FQNENV, per germline. Trimming cost V 1 base and J 6 bases; bases outside gene matches: 5. The CDR3 bases are TGTGCCAGCAGCCAATTTACCACAGGGGGCAATGAGCAGTTCTTC. Translating it yields CASSQFTTGGNEQFF.